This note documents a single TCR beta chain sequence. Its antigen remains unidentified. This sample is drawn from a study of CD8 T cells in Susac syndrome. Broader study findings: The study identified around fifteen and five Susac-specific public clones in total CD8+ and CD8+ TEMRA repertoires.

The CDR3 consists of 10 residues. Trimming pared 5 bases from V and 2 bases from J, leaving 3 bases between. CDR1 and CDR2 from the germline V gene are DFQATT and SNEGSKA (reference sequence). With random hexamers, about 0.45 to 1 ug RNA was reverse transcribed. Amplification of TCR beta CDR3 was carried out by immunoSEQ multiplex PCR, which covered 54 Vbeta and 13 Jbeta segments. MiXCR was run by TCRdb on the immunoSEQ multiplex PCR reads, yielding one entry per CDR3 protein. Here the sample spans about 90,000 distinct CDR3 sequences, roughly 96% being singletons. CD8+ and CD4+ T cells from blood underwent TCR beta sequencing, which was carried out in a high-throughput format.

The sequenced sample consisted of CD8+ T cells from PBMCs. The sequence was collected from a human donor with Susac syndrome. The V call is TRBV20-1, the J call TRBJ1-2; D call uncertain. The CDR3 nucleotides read TGCAGTGCTTCGAACTATGGCTACACCTTC. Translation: CSASNYGYTF.